This is a list of T cell receptor beta chains from one sample in a study of shared clonotypes between healthy human individuals. TCRdb's copy holds only in-frame clones and misses some; the assay was immunoSEQ multiplex PCR. The table includes 1.5 million to 2.5 million clones, about 95% detected once. Sequencing used naive CD8+ T cells sorted from blood. These receptors all stem from a man between 18 and 35 years old in good health. Each CDR3 is given with its conserved first and last residue. D genes are given only for firm matches. The size entry is marked missing in some rows and otherwise reads once, few, many or a size class.

TRBV4-1	TRBJ2-2	18	TRBD1	.	TGCGCCAGCAGCCAAGTAGGCCCCCGGACAGGGGAAGCCGGGGAGCTGTTTTTT	CASSQVGPRTGEAGELFF
TRBV6-1	TRBJ2-1	16	.	.	TGTGCCAGCAGTGAAGGCACAGGAGAACTTTACAATGAGCAGTTCTTC	CASSEGTGELYNEQFF
TRBV19	TRBJ1-1	17	TRBD1	.	TGTGCCAGTAGTGCCGGGGACAGGGGGCTACTGAACACTGAAGCTTTCTTT	CASSAGDRGLLNTEAFF
TRBV2	TRBJ2-1	16	TRBD2	.	TGTGCCAGCAGCGCCCGAGCGGGAGTGGGTCACAATGAGCAGTTCTTC	CASSARAGVGHNEQFF
TRBV27	TRBJ2-2	13	.	.	TGTGCCAGCAGTTTAGATCTCACCGGGGAGCTGTTTTTT	CASSLDLTGELFF
TRBV6-1	TRBJ2-5	19	.	.	TGTGCCAGCAGTGAATACCCTAGGCGCGCGGTAGGGGTAGAAGAGACCCAGTACTTC	CASSEYPRRAVGVEETQYF
TRBV19	TRBJ1-5	15	TRBD1	.	TGTGCCAGTAGTCCCCAGCAGGGGGCAGGTCAGCCCCAGCATTTT	CASSPQQGAGQPQHF
TRBV28	TRBJ1-1	13	.	.	TGTGCCAGCACCCCGGACGAGAACACTGAAGCTTTCTTT	CASTPDENTEAFF
TRBV5-1	TRBJ2-5	19	.	once	TGCGCCAGCAGCTTGGCAAGGGTGGGCGAGGGCAGTAGGGAAGAGACCCAGTACTTC	CASSLARVGEGSREETQYF
TRBV7-6	TRBJ2-6	15	.	.	TGTGCCAGCAGCTTACTGGAATCTGGGGCCAACGTCCTGACTTTC	CASSLLESGANVLTF
TRBV5-1	TRBJ2-1	14	.	.	TGCGCCAGCAGCCCCTTCCAGCTCGGGGATGAGCAGTTCTTC	CASSPFQLGDEQFF
TRBV11-2	TRBJ2-7	15	TRBD2	.	TGTGCCAGCAGCTTAGGAAGCGGGAGTGGCTACGAGCAGTACTTC	CASSLGSGSGYEQYF
TRBV25-1	TRBJ2-1	14	.	once	TGTGCCAGCAGTTCGGCTGGCTCCTACAATGAGCAGTTCTTC	CASSSAGSYNEQFF